The 26 T cell receptor beta chains presented below share a single source sample, sequenced in a study of shared clonotypes between healthy human individuals. Here immunoSEQ multiplex PCR was the method, and the copy in TCRdb shows in-frame clones only, minus some. The table shows millions of clones, with more than 80% occurring only once. Sequenced input: naive CD4+ T cells sorted from blood. Subset reported: CD45RA+ positively selected. The receptors stem from a young man in good health.

The chain employs TRBV29-1 and TRBJ1-2; perhaps TRBD1 as D (5 bases). Trimming shortened V by 7 bases and J by 3 bases, and 12 bases separated the two germline ends. Germline assignment: CDR1 SQVTM and CDR2 ANQGSEA. This CDR3 is built from 12 residues. CDR3 sequence reads: CSGAWGDYGYTF. CDR3 coding DNA: TGCAGCGGGGCTTGGGGGGACTATGGCTACACCTTC.

On this clone itself: The sample carries other DNA sequences with the same CDR3. The J gene is TRBJ1-1, the V gene TRBV19; D not resolved. Trimming took 1 base from V and 3 from J, leaving 6 bases between them. This CDR3 is built from 13 residues. Germline loops: CDR1 LNHDA, CDR2 SQIVND (reference sequence). The CDR3 nucleotides read TGTGCCAGTAGTATAGGGAGGGACACTGAAGCTTTCTTT. Amino acids: CASSIGRDTEAFF.

This clone was counted once. The chain uses TRBV2 and TRBJ2-1, with D unresolved. Germline V lookup: CDR1 SNHLY, CDR2 FYNNEI. The CDR3 is 13 residues long. Trimming stripped 4 bases from V and 3 bases from J, with 7 bases between. DNA for the CDR3: TGTGCCAGCAGTGTAGTTCTCTACAATGAGCAGTTCTTC. This codes for CASSVVLYNEQFF.

Worth noting for this clone: The sample has other DNA sequences that encode this CDR3 too. The chain links TRBV7-2 to TRBJ2-1; the D is unclear. Germline V gives CDR1 SGHTA, CDR2 FQGNSA. V was clipped by 4 bases and J by 1 base, with 8 bases between them. The CDR3 spans 14 residues. The DNA for the CDR3 is TGTGCCAGCAGCTCATACGGGTCCTACAATGAGCAGTTCTTC. Translating it yields CASSSYGSYNEQFF.

V is TRBV28 and J is TRBJ2-2; unclear D gene. V was shortened by 3 bases and J by 6 bases, with 11 bases between the two germline ends. The CDR3 spans 14 residues. Germline loops: CDR1 MDHEN, CDR2 SYDVKM. CDR3 loop: CASSLGSFAGELFF. In nucleotides, the CDR3 is TGTGCCAGCAGTTTGGGCTCATTCGCCGGGGAGCTGTTTTTT.

The chain recombines TRBV5-1 with TRBJ2-3; tentative D call: TRBD1 (6 bases). The CDR3 is 15 amino acids. V was trimmed by 0 bases and J by 4 bases, leaving 12 bases between them. In germline, CDR1 is SGHRS, CDR2 YFSETQ. Here the CDR3 DNA reads TGCGCCAGCAGCTTGGAGGTCAGGGGATCAGATACGCAGTATTTT. Translating it yields CASSLEVRGSDTQYF.

This clone was counted only a few times. V usage is TRBV21-1 and J usage is TRBJ1-3. TRBV21-1 has pseudogene status. The CDR3 consists of 15 residues. CDR3 protein: CASSKEWSSGNTIYF. The CDR3, as DNA: TGTGCCAGCAGCAAAGAGTGGAGCTCTGGAAACACCATATATTTT.

On this clone itself: This CDR3 is also generated by other DNA sequences in the sample. The chain employs TRBV30 and TRBJ1-3, with D perhaps matching TRBD1 (6 bases). CDR3 length equals 14 residues. V lost 0 bases, J lost 4 bases, and 10 bases lay in between. Germline assignment: CDR1 GTSNPN and CDR2 SVGIG (reference sequence). As DNA, the CDR3 is TGTGCCTGGAGTGTGGGGGCGCGGGGAAACACCATATATTTT. Its translation: CAWSVGARGNTIYF.

The J gene is TRBJ1-1, the V gene TRBV18; D might be TRBD1 (6 bases). Germline-derived CDR1 and CDR2 are KGHSH and LQKENI. The CDR3 runs 16 residues. Trimming left V 2 bases short and J 5 bases short, with 18 bases between. The CDR3 loop is CASSPTILKGGTEAFF. DNA of the CDR3: TGTGCCAGCTCACCAACGATTCTTAAGGGGGGAACTGAAGCTTTCTTT.

Details on this clone: Other DNA sequences of this sample code for an identical CDR3. The chain's CDR3 is CAWSVRRGPYNEQFF. For the CDR3, the DNA is TGTGCCTGGAGTGTAAGGCGGGGGCCTTACAATGAGCAGTTCTTC. V gene TRBV30 combines with J gene TRBJ2-1, with D possibly being TRBD2 (7 bases). CDR1 GTSNPN and CDR2 SVGIG come from the germline V gene (reference sequence). The V gene lost 0 bases and the J gene lost 4 bases, with 13 bases spanning the gap. This CDR3 is built from 15 residues.

The J gene is TRBJ2-5, the V gene TRBV6-5; 9 bases are shared with TRBD1. The DNA end is more similar to TRBJ2-7, so the J call may be wrong. Germline-derived CDR1 and CDR2 are MNHEY and SVGAGI. The CDR3 length is 14 residues. The CDR3 is CASSYRDRDDEQYF. DNA of the CDR3: TGTGCCAGCAGTTACCGGGACAGGGACGACGAGCAGTACTTC.

As for this clone: Other DNA sequences of this sample code for an identical CDR3. The chain has TRBV7-3 and TRBJ2-3; 8 nucleotides line up with TRBD1. The CDR3 contains 15 residues. From germline, CDR1 is SGHTA and CDR2 FQGTGA. After removal of 5 bases from V and 3 bases from J, the junction contained 7 bases not matched to a gene. The chain's CDR3 is CASSRQGAGTDTQYF. As DNA, the CDR3 is TGTGCCAGCAGCCGTCAGGGGGCGGGAACAGATACGCAGTATTTT.

To note about this clone: An end of the junction does not agree with germline; a read error may underlie this. The V gene is TRBV7-7, the J gene TRBJ2-7; D possibly matches TRBD1 or TRBD2 (6 bases each). The CDR3 length is 15 residues. Germline V gene lookup returns CDR1 SSHAT and CDR2 FNYEAQ (reference sequence). The CDR3 protein is CASSPGLGGTYEQYF. In DNA, the CDR3 is TGTGCTAGCAGCCCTGGGCTAGGGGGGACCTACGAGCAGTACTTC. Full variable domain (outside the CDR3, taken from reference TRBV7-7 and TRBJ2-7): GAGVSQSPRYKVTKRGQDVTLRCDPISSHATLYWYQQALGQGPEFLTYFNYEAQPDKSGLPSDRFSAERPEGSISTLTIQRTEQRDSAMYRCASSPGLGGTYEQYFGPGTRLTVT.

This sequence joins TRBV6-5 and TRBJ1-4; TRBD1 aligns across 7 bases. Germline CDR1 and CDR2: MNHEY and SVGAGI. This CDR3 spans 13 amino acids. The ends lost 5 bases at V and 7 bases at J; junction bases unmatched: 4. For the CDR3, the DNA is TGTGCCAGCAGTAAGGGACAGATTGAAAAACTGTTTTTT. It is translated as CASSKGQIEKLFF.

The genes are TRBV10-3 and TRBJ2-7, with 11 bases matching TRBD2. The CDR3 runs 14 residues. Per the germline V gene, CDR1 is ENHRY and CDR2 is SYGVKD. The junction had 2 bases not matched to a gene; V was cut back by 6 bases and J by 1 base. The CDR3 loop reads CAIRGTSGSYEQYF. DNA for the CDR3: TGTGCCATCAGGGGGACTAGCGGATCCTACGAGCAGTACTTC.

The J gene is TRBJ2-7, the V gene TRBV18, with a tentative D call TRBD1 (5 bases). The CDR3 is 14 amino acids. Per the germline V gene, CDR1 is KGHSH and CDR2 is LQKENI. The V gene lost 1 base and the J gene lost 6 bases, with 13 bases spanning the gap. The CDR3 loop is CASSPLPGQGEQYF. The CDR3 nucleotides are TGTGCCAGCTCACCACTCCCAGGGCAGGGCGAGCAGTACTTC.

The V call is TRBV13, the J call TRBJ1-5; TRBD1 aligns across 10 bases. The germline CDR1 and CDR2 sequences are PRHDT and FYEKMQ (reference sequence). The CDR3 runs 18 residues. V gave up 4 bases and J gave up 0 bases; unmatched junction bases: 9. In DNA form, the CDR3 reads TGTGCCAGCAGCTCCCAGGACAGGGGGGGACATAGCAATCAGCCCCAGCATTTT. Protein: CASSSQDRGGHSNQPQHF.

The CDR3 coding sequence is TGTGCCAGCAGCCCCGCCGGGGGTTCACCCCTCCACTTT. It codes for CASSPAGGSPLHF. The chain couples TRBV5-4 to TRBJ1-6; a possible D gene is TRBD1 (5 bases). Germline V gives CDR1 SGHNT, CDR2 YYREEE (reference sequence). Deletions cut 4 bases from V and 9 bases from J, with 11 bases between. This CDR3 spans 13 amino acids. Full variable domain (outside the CDR3, taken from reference TRBV5-4 and TRBJ1-6): ETGVTQSPTHLIKTRGQQVTLRCSSQSGHNTVSWYQQALGQGPQFIFQYYREEENGRGNFPPRFSGLQFPNYSSELNVNALELDDSALYLCASSPAGGSPLHFGNGTRLTVT.

The chain couples TRBV5-4 to TRBJ2-7; a possible D gene is TRBD2 (5 bases). The length of the CDR3 is 14 residues. Germline V gene data show CDR1 as SGHNT and CDR2 as YYREEE (reference sequence). Between the trimmed V and J ends, which lost 2 bases and 1 base, there was a span of 10 bases. The CDR3 loop is CASSFGGTSYEQYF. The CDR3 DNA sequence: TGTGCCAGCAGCTTTGGAGGTACTTCCTACGAGCAGTACTTC.

As for this clone: Other DNA variants within this sample encode the same CDR3. The genes are TRBV6-5 and TRBJ2-7; 10 bases are a match to TRBD1. The CDR3 runs 12 residues. Trimming at V came to 5 bases and at J to 6 bases, leaving 1 base not matched to a gene. CDR1 is MNHEY and CDR2 is SVGAGI in the germline V gene. The CDR3 bases are TGTGCCAGCAGTCGGACAGGGGGCGAGCAGTACTTC. It codes for CASSRTGGEQYF.

The chain carries TRBV10-3 and TRBJ2-3; 15 bases align to TRBD2. Germline V CDR1 and CDR2: ENHRY, SYGVKD. V gave up 4 bases and J gave up 3 bases; unmatched junction bases: 11. The CDR3 is made up of 19 amino acids. The CDR3 here is CAISGRGLAGGWITDTQYF. CDR3 DNA sequence: TGTGCCATCAGTGGGAGGGGACTAGCGGGAGGATGGATAACAGATACGCAGTATTTT.

This clone was counted once. This chain uses TRBV7-6 with TRBJ2-7; 7 bases fit TRBD1. The germline CDR1 and CDR2 sequences are SGHVS and FNYEAQ. This CDR3 region has 14 residues. Germline trimming cut 5 bases from V and 4 bases from J; bases unmatched to any gene: 8. The DNA for the CDR3 is TGTGCCAGCAGCCGTACAGGGGTTGGGTACGAGCAGTACTTC. It is translated as CASSRTGVGYEQYF.

The rearrangement links TRBV7-9 to TRBJ2-3; 10 bases agree with TRBD1. The V segment lost 4 bases and the J segment 0 bases; nucleotides outside the gene matches: 7. The germline gives CDR1 SEHNR, CDR2 FQNEAQ (reference sequence). This CDR3 has 17 residues. CDR3 bases: TGTGCCAGCAGCTACCAGACAGGGGGCCTTAGCACAGATACGCAGTATTTT. This encodes CASSYQTGGLSTDTQYF.

Remarks on this clone: Germline and junction disagree at one end, which may indicate a read error. The CDR3 bases are TGTGCCAGCAGCATAGCGGGGGGGTATTACAATGAGCAGTTCTTC. As protein: CASSIAGGYYNEQFF. The V gene is TRBV7-2, the J gene TRBJ2-1, with 11 bases matching TRBD2. Germline V gene sequence: CDR1 SGHTA, CDR2 FQGNSA. The CDR3 has 15 amino acids.

The rearrangement uses TRBV28 and TRBJ1-5, with 8 bases aligning to TRBD1. J lost 2 bases, V lost 6 bases, and 3 bases had no gene match. The CDR3 runs 14 residues. Germline assignment: CDR1 MDHEN and CDR2 SYDVKM. The CDR3 DNA follows: TGTGCCAGCAGCGGGACAGGACGCAATCAGCCCCAGCATTTT. As protein: CASSGTGRNQPQHF.

This rearrangement joins TRBV30 to TRBJ2-7; possibly TRBD2 for D (6 bases). The CDR3 totals 15 residues. Germline-derived CDR1 and CDR2 are GTSNPN and SVGIG (reference sequence). Trimming cost V 0 bases and J 3 bases, with 15 bases left between them. The CDR3 DNA sequence: TGTGCCTGGAGTGTACAGGCTAGCGTGATCTACGAGCAGTACTTC. Translated, it gives CAWSVQASVIYEQYF.